One sample yielded the 25 T cell receptor beta chains listed below, sequenced in a study of vaccination effects on CD4 cells after COVID-19. Sequenced by immunoSEQ multiplex PCR; TCRdb stores in-frame clones only, minus some. The sample includes tens of thousands of clones, more than 70% seen only once; the top ten take 30%. These receptors are not linked to any known antigen. ViraFEST assay sequencing came after antigen-specific CD4+ T cells were expanded with viral peptide pools. Culture lasted 10 days before CD4+ T cell isolation. Absence of prior SARS-CoV-2 infection characterized the vaccine recipients, who showed negative nucleocapsid antibodies. Specimen: CD4+ T cells from PBMCs cultured with SARS-CoV-2 spike peptides, collected before COVID-19 vaccination. These TCRs come from a human donor who received a COVID-19 vaccine.

The chain combines TRBV2 with TRBJ1-2, with D maybe TRBD1 (5 bases). V shed 6 bases and J shed 2 bases, with 16 bases lying between them. The V gene's germline CDR1 is SNHLY and CDR2 FYNNEI. The CDR3 covers 15 residues. As DNA, the CDR3 is TGTGCCAGCAGGCTTCAGGGATCAAACAACTATGGCTACACCTTC. It is translated as CASRLQGSNNYGYTF.

The V and J genes are TRBV6-4 and TRBJ2-7; D tentatively fits TRBD1 or TRBD2 (5 bases each). The ends were cut back, 4 bases at V and 3 bases at J, with 16 bases in the middle. The CDR3 loop spans 15 amino acids. CDR1 is MRHNA and CDR2 is SNTAGT in the germline V gene. The CDR3 region is CASSAGPSNYYEQYF. The CDR3 nucleotides read TGTGCCAGCAGTGCGGGACCTTCGAATTACTACGAGCAGTACTTC.

The chain couples TRBV27 to TRBJ1-5; 8 nucleotides match TRBD1. The germline CDR1 and CDR2 sequences are MNHEY and SMNVEV (reference sequence). V lost 4 bases, J lost 5 bases, and 7 bases stayed unmatched. CDR3 size: 15 residues. CDR3 sequence: CASSSLQGAHQPQHF. The CDR3 DNA follows: TGTGCCAGCAGTTCACTTCAGGGGGCCCATCAGCCCCAGCATTTT.

The V gene is TRBV5-6, the J gene TRBJ2-7; D gene ambiguous. Looked up from germline, CDR1 is SGHDT and CDR2 is YYEEEE. The CDR3 is 14 amino acids. V shed 0 bases and J shed 2 bases, with 9 bases lying between them. This CDR3 is CASSLDGATYEQYF. In nucleotides, the CDR3 is TGTGCCAGCAGCTTGGACGGTGCAACCTACGAGCAGTACTTC.

The chain has TRBV5-1 and TRBJ2-2; D unresolved. Looked up from germline, CDR1 is SGHRS and CDR2 is YFSETQ. Trimming took 4 bases from V and 4 from J, leaving 14 bases between them. The CDR3 runs to 15 residues. The CDR3, as DNA: TGCGCCAGCAGCACGACAAGGACGGGCACCGGGGAGCTGTTTTTT. Encoded protein: CASSTTRTGTGELFF.

This rearrangement joins TRBV30 to TRBJ1-4, with 12 bases matching TRBD1. Trimming cost V 3 bases and J 6 bases; bases outside gene matches: 5. In germline, CDR1 is GTSNPN, CDR2 SVGIG (reference sequence). The CDR3 is 15 amino acids. In DNA, the CDR3 is TGTGCCTGGAGCCCGGGGACAGGGGGCTATGAAAAACTGTTTTTT. This gives the protein CAWSPGTGGYEKLFF.

The chain couples TRBV7-2 to TRBJ2-5, with a weak D call TRBD1 (6 bases). In germline, CDR1 is SGHTA, CDR2 FQGNSA. CDR3 length: 15 residues. V lost 8 bases and J lost 4, with 20 bases in between. The CDR3 loop reads CASSHGTKGAETQYF. The CDR3 DNA sequence: TGTGCCAGCTCCCACGGGACAAAGGGAGCAGAGACCCAGTACTTC. The whole variable domain, remainder taken from reference TRBV7-2 and TRBJ2-5, is GAGVSQSPSNKVTEKGKDVELRCDPISGHTALYWYRQSLGQGLEFLIYFQGNSAPDKSGLPSDRFSAERTGGSVSTLTIQRTQQEDSAVYLCASSHGTKGAETQYFGPGTRLLVL.

The rearrangement joins TRBV19 to TRBJ2-2; D might be TRBD2 (5 bases). Germline lookup yields CDR1 LNHDA and CDR2 SQIVND (reference sequence). Trimming removed 8 bases from V and 6 bases from J, with 16 bases in between. The CDR3 covers 14 residues. The CDR3 sequence is CASSPGTGAGELFF. For the CDR3, the DNA is TGTGCCAGTTCCCCGGGAACCGGGGCCGGGGAGCTGTTTTTT.

The chain is built from TRBV9 and TRBJ2-3; TRBD2 matches 9 bases. Germline V gene data show CDR1 as SGDLS and CDR2 as YYNGEE. The CDR3 extends over 17 amino acids. V lost 2 bases to trimming and J lost 0 bases; unmatched junction nucleotides: 7. The CDR3 DNA reads TGTGCCAGCAGCGTCGGTAGCGGGGGTATTAGCACAGATACGCAGTATTTT. Amino acid sequence: CASSVGSGGISTDTQYF.

This clone was seen a few times. V is TRBV2 and J is TRBJ2-1; 8 bases match TRBD1. The CDR3 length is 14 residues. Germline CDR1 is SNHLY and CDR2 is FYNNEI. V was pared by 2 bases and J by 7 bases, with 4 bases of the junction left unmatched. CDR3 sequence (DNA): TGTGCCAGCAGTGAACAGGGGGCCCTTAATGAGCAGTTCTTC. Residues: CASSEQGALNEQFF.

The chain links TRBV6-5 to TRBJ1-3; no reliable D call. Trimming took off 0 bases at V and 0 bases at J, with 6 bases between the two ends. CDR3 length equals 15 residues. Germline assignment: CDR1 MNHEY and CDR2 SVGAGI. The chain's CDR3 is CASSYSRNSGNTIYF. CDR3 DNA sequence: TGTGCCAGCAGTTACTCGCGTAACTCTGGAAACACCATATATTTT.

V and J are TRBV19 and TRBJ1-2; 11 bases are a match to TRBD1. The CDR3 spans 15 residues. The germline gives CDR1 LNHDA, CDR2 SQIVND (reference sequence). V shed 4 bases and J 7 bases; nucleotides not matched to a gene: 8. This chain's CDR3 is CASSRRGQGAGGYTF. The CDR3, as DNA: TGTGCCAGTAGTAGAAGAGGACAGGGGGCCGGTGGCTACACCTTC.

This clone was recorded once. The sample holds other DNA sequences that translate to the same CDR3. The rearrangement joins TRBV28 to TRBJ1-2; perhaps TRBD1 as D (5 bases). The CDR3 is 13 amino acids. The germline V gene has CDR1 MDHEN and CDR2 SYDVKM. The ends were cut back, 1 base at V and 4 bases at J, with 7 bases in the middle. As DNA, the CDR3 is TGTGCCAGCAGTTTATCGACAGCCTATGGCTACACCTTC. Residues: CASSLSTAYGYTF.

The chain couples TRBV5-1 to TRBJ1-1, with D possibly TRBD1 on 6 matching bases. This CDR3 comprises 14 residues. Germline lookup yields CDR1 SGHRS and CDR2 YFSETQ. V shed 3 bases and J shed 1 base, with 10 bases lying between them. CDR3 sequence: CASSWGGANTEAFF. CDR3 in DNA: TGCGCCAGCAGCTGGGGGGGGGCGAACACTGAAGCTTTCTTT. Together with reference TRBV5-1 and TRBJ1-1, the CDR3 gives the full variable domain: KAGVTQTPRYLIKTRGQQVTLSCSPISGHRSVSWYQQTPGQGLQFLFEYFSETQRNKGNFPGRFSGRQFSNSRSEMNVSTLELGDSALYLCASSWGGANTEAFFGQGTRLTVV.

The chain carries TRBV28 and TRBJ1-1, with D unresolved. Germline V gene sequence: CDR1 MDHEN, CDR2 SYDVKM. The CDR3 sequence is 13 residues long. The ends were cut back, 3 bases at V and 4 bases at J, with 9 bases in the middle. CDR3 amino acids: CASSLVRVTEAFF. CDR3 nucleotides: TGTGCCAGCAGTTTGGTCAGAGTCACTGAAGCTTTCTTT.

Here the CDR3 reads CASQRGQGGTEAFF. CDR3 sequence (DNA): TGTGCCAGCCAACGCGGACAGGGTGGGACTGAAGCTTTCTTT. V gene TRBV2 combines with J gene TRBJ1-1; TRBD1 agrees at 8 bases. The V segment lost 8 bases and the J segment 5 bases; nucleotides outside the gene matches: 10. The germline V gene has CDR1 SNHLY and CDR2 FYNNEI. The length of the CDR3 is 14 residues.

V usage is TRBV5-1 and J usage is TRBJ2-2; the match to TRBD1 covers 7 bases. The CDR3 is made up of 14 amino acids. The V gene's germline CDR1 is SGHRS and CDR2 YFSETQ. Trimming cost V 4 bases and J 7 bases; bases outside gene matches: 7. Here the CDR3 reads CASSVQDRVGELFF. The CDR3 DNA follows: TGCGCCAGCAGCGTCCAAGACAGGGTCGGGGAGCTGTTTTTT.

This rearrangement joins TRBV30 to TRBJ1-2, with D uncertain. The CDR3 runs to 11 residues. V dropped 2 bases and J dropped 7 bases, with 8 bases sitting between them. The germline gives CDR1 GTSNPN, CDR2 SVGIG (reference sequence). Written as DNA, the CDR3 is TGTGCCTGGAGTAGACAAGCTGGCTACACCTTC. Its protein is CAWSRQAGYTF.

This rearrangement joins TRBV5-5 to TRBJ1-1, with D unclear. The germline V gene encodes CDR1 SGHKS and CDR2 YYEKEE (reference sequence). This CDR3 contains 13 residues. The V end was cut by 0 bases, the J end by 9 bases, with 12 bases between. CDR3 sequence: CASSLVGNWKAFF. CDR3 nucleotides: TGTGCCAGCAGCTTGGTAGGGAATTGGAAAGCTTTCTTT.

The CDR3 DNA sequence: TGTGCCAGCAGCCAAGAGCGGGACAGGGGTAATGAAAAACTGTTTTTT. Translating gives CASSQERDRGNEKLFF. This chain uses TRBV3-1 (or the pseudogene TRBV3-2) with TRBJ1-4; TRBD1 agrees at 10 bases. CDR3 size: 16 residues. CDR1 and CDR2 (germline): LGHDT, YNNKEL (reference sequence). V shed 0 bases, J shed 4 bases, and the junction held 2 bases outside the gene matches.

The chain's CDR3 is CAWSHGQGAPRETQYF. The CDR3 nucleotides read TGTGCCTGGAGCCACGGACAGGGGGCACCAAGGGAGACCCAGTACTTC. The chain recombines TRBV30 with TRBJ2-5; 11 nucleotides line up with TRBD1. With V trimmed by 3 bases and J by 5 bases, 11 bases remained unmatched. In germline, CDR1 is GTSNPN, CDR2 SVGIG (reference sequence). There are 16 residues in the CDR3.

This clone turned up a few times. The J gene is TRBJ1-1, the V gene TRBV29-1; D call uncertain. The V gene lost 6 bases and the J gene lost 5 bases, with 16 bases spanning the gap. The CDR3 runs 13 residues. CDR1 and CDR2 from the germline V gene are SQVTM and ANQGSEA. CDR3 sequence: CSVEWGEATEAFF. Written as DNA, the CDR3 is TGCAGCGTAGAGTGGGGAGAGGCAACTGAAGCTTTCTTT. The whole variable domain, filled in from reference TRBV29-1 and TRBJ1-1, reads SAVISQKPSRDICQRGTSLTIQCQVDSQVTMMFWYRQQPGQSLTLIATANQGSEATYESGFVIDKFPISRPNLTFSTLTVSNMSPEDSSIYLCSVEWGEATEAFFGQGTRLTVV.

The genes are TRBV6-1 and TRBJ2-2; 7 bases agree with TRBD2. V shed 7 bases, J shed 5 bases, and the junction held 7 bases outside the gene matches. The CDR3 contains 14 residues. Germline V gene data show CDR1 as MNHNS and CDR2 as SASEGT. In nucleotides, the CDR3 is TGTGCCAGCAACCGGGGCGGGAGAACCGGGGAGCTGTTTTTT. Translated: CASNRGGRTGELFF.

The CDR3 DNA reads TGTGCCAGCAGCTTGGGCGGGCCCGATGGCTACACCTTC. Protein product: CASSLGGPDGYTF. The chain links TRBV5-6 to TRBJ1-2; D remains ambiguous. The length of the CDR3 is 13 residues. Per the germline V gene, CDR1 is SGHDT and CDR2 is YYEEEE. V lost 0 bases and J lost 6, with 9 bases in between.

The rearrangement links TRBV6-2 or TRBV6-3 to TRBJ2-5; TRBD1 is a possible D gene (6 bases). Trimming pared 2 bases from V and 2 bases from J, leaving 12 bases between. Looked up from germline, CDR1 is MNHEY and CDR2 is SVGEGT. This CDR3 is built from 15 residues. The CDR3 protein is CASSYLDRLQETQYF. The DNA for the CDR3 is TGTGCCAGCAGTTACCTTGACAGGCTTCAAGAGACCCAGTACTTC.